This TCR beta chain is from a study of T cell repertoires in ileal Crohn's disease. Time point in this sample: inflamed ileum from the surgical specimen. A single count supports this clone. This CDR3 region has 16 residues. V shed 4 bases, J shed 3 bases, and the junction held 13 bases outside the gene matches. Germline V gene data show CDR1 as SGHRS and CDR2 as YFSETQ. Profiling relied on immunoSEQ multiplex PCR, and the TCRdb table lists in-frame clones only, not all of them. Of around 4,900 clones listed, about 81% are singletons. The V gene is TRBV5-1, the J gene TRBJ2-7, with 7 bases aligning to TRBD1. The sequencing input was ileal tissue. The source of this sequence is an adult with Crohn's disease. The CDR3 sequence: CASSHAHGTVSYEQYF. The DNA of the CDR3 is TGCGCCAGCAGCCACGCACATGGGACAGTAAGCTACGAGCAGTACTTC.